The entry that follows covers one T cell receptor beta chain sequence. V was pared by 7 bases and J by 6 bases, with 3 bases of the junction left unmatched. The CDR3 covers 12 residues. Germline-derived CDR1 and CDR2 are SNHLY and FYNNEI. These data belong to a study of somatic mutations in cytotoxic T cells in rheumatoid arthritis. Generated by immunoSEQ multiplex PCR, the TCRdb table keeps only in-frame clones and is missing some. This table holds 4,000 or so clones, around 93% found once. This TCR came from a woman aged 55-70 years with rheumatoid arthritis. The sample was CD8+ T cells sorted from blood. The chain links TRBV2 to TRBJ1-2; 9 bases fit TRBD1. For the CDR3, the DNA is TGTGCCAGCATCGGGACAGGGCATGGCTACACCTTC. This encodes CASIGTGHGYTF.